The following is a T cell receptor beta chain sequence with its context. Antigen specificity is unknown. From germline, CDR1 is SGHRS and CDR2 YFSETQ. The length of the CDR3 is 16 residues. The V and J ends lost 0 bases and 5 bases, in that order; junction bases with no gene match: 6. Unrecorded immune exposures were likely, despite nominal health at sampling. These data are taken from a study of cytomegalovirus exposure and HLA in healthy donors. The study, taken as a whole, reports: Most TCR sequences proved rare, with some public TCRs found in many donors. High specificity and sensitivity for cytomegalovirus status were reported for the classifier. Available immune exposure information was restricted to CMV serostatus only.

The study ran its PCR with 60 Vbeta and 13 Jbeta primers. Assay: immunoSEQ multiplex PCR; the TCRdb copy retains only in-frame clones and omits some. The sample includes about 130,000 clones, roughly 80% of them seen just once. This clonotype originated in a man aged 30 to 39 in good health and CMV-seronegative. Sequenced: PBMCs. The genes are TRBV5-1 and TRBJ2-3; 10 bases align to TRBD2. The CDR3 DNA reads as TGCGCCAGCAGCTTGGCCGTAGCGGGAGGTCAAGATACGCAGTATTTT. Translated: CASSLAVAGGQDTQYF.